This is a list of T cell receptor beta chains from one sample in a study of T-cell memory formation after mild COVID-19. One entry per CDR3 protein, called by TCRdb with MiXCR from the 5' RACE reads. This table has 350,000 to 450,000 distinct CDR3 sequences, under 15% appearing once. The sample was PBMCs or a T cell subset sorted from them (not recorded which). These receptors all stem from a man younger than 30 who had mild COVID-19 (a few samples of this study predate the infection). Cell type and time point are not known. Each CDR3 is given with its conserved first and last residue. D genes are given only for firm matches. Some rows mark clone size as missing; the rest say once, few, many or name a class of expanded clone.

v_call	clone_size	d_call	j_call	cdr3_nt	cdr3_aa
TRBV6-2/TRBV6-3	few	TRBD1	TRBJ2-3	TGTGCCAGCAGTTACTCCCGGGACAGGGGGCCAGATACGCAGTATTTT	CASSYSRDRGPDTQYF
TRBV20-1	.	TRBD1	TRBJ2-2	TGCAGTGCTTTAAACGGACAGGGAAGCGGCACCGGGGAGCTGTTTTTT	CSALNGQGSGTGELFF
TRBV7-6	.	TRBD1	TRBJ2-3	TGTGCCAGCAGCTTAGTTGGGGGGACAGGCGAAGATACGCAGTATTTT	CASSLVGGTGEDTQYF
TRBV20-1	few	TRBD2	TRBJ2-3	TGCAGTGCGCCGCCAGCGGGGGGGCGGGATACGCAGTATTTT	CSAPPAGGRDTQYF
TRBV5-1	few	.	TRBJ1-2	TGCGCCAGCACAAGTGGGGGAGGATATGGCTACACCTTC	CASTSGGGYGYTF
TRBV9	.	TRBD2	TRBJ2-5	TGTGCCAGCAGCGTAGGTCCTAGCGGGGATTTAGGGGAGACCCAGTACTTC	CASSVGPSGDLGETQYF
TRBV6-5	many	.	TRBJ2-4	TGTGCCAGCAGTTACGCCGGGGCAAACATTCAGTACTTC	CASSYAGANIQYF
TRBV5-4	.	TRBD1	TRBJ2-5	TGTGCCAGCAGCTTGGCCAGGGGGCGCGGTGAGACCCAGTACTTC	CASSLARGRGETQYF
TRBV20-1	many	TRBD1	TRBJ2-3	TGCAGTGCTGGCAGACAGGGGGGGAGCACAGATACGCAGTATTTT	CSAGRQGGSTDTQYF
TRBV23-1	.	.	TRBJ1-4	TGCGCCAGCAGTCCCGCGACCTCCCATGAAAAACTGTTTTTT	CASSPATSHEKLFF
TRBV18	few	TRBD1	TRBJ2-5	TGTGCCAGCTCACCCGGGACAGGGGCGTCCCGAGAGACCCAGTACTTC	CASSPGTGASRETQYF
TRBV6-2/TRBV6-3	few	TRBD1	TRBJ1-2	TGTGCCAGCAGCCCCGGGACAGGCGCAATTTTCTACACCTTC	CASSPGTGAIFYTF
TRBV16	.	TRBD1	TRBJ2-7	TGTGCCAGCAGCCAATCCGGGACAGGGAGTGTATACGAGCAGTACTTC	CASSQSGTGSVYEQYF
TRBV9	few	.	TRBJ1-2	TGTGCCAGCAGCCCTGGACAAAGGAATGGCTACACCTTC	CASSPGQRNGYTF
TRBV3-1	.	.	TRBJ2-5	TGTGCAAGCAGCCAAGAGTTCGAGACCCAGTACTTC	CASSQEFETQYF
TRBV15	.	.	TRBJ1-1	TGTGCCACCAGCTCGGGGGGGGGACGAACGAACACTGAAGCTTTCTTT	CATSSGGGRTNTEAFF
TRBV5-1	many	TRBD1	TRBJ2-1	TGCGCCAGCAGTCCCGAAGGACAGGGGTACGATGAGCAGTTCTTC	CASSPEGQGYDEQFF
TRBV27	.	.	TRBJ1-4	TGTGCCAGCAGGGCGGAACAGGGCTGGAGGGAAAAACTGTTTTTT	CASRAEQGWREKLFF
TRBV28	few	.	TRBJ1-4	TGTGCCAGCAGCCTCCAATCACGAGAAAAACTGTTTTTT	CASSLQSREKLFF
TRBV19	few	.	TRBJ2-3	TGTGCCAGTAGTATAGCCAGACACACAGATACGCAGTATTTT	CASSIARHTDTQYF
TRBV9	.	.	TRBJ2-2	TGTGCCAGCAGCGTGCCCGCGGGCGGGGAGCTGTTTTTT	CASSVPAGGELFF
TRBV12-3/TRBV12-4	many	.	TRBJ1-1	TGTGCCAGCAGTCGGAACGGGAAAGCTTTCTTT	CASSRNGKAFF
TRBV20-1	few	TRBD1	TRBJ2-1	TGCAGTGCTACTAGACAGGGGGGTGAGCAGTTCTTC	CSATRQGGEQFF
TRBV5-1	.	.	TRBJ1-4	TGCGCCAGCAGCTCTCCGGGACTGGGAGATGAAAAACTGTTTTTT	CASSSPGLGDEKLFF
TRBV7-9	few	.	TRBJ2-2	TGTGCCAGCAGCTTAAGAGGGGCTGCGAACACCGGGGAGCTGTTTTTT	CASSLRGAANTGELFF
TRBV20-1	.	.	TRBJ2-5	TGCAGTGCTAGAGATTGGGTAGAGACCCAGTACTTC	CSARDWVETQYF
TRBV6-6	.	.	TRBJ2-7	TGTGCCAGCAGTTCCTCCGCAGGGAAGGGGCAGTACTTC	CASSSSAGKGQYF
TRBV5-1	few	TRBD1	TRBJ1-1	TGCGCCAGCAGCAAAGGGGACAGACCGAACACTGAAGCTTTCTTT	CASSKGDRPNTEAFF
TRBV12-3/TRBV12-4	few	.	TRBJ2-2	TGTGCCAGCAGTTTTAGGATGAACACCGGGGAGCTGTTTTTT	CASSFRMNTGELFF
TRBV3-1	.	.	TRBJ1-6	TGTGCCAGCACCGTGGGGGCCTATAATTCACCCCTCCACTTT	CASTVGAYNSPLHF
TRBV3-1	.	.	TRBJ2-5	TGTGCCAGCAGCCCCTGGGGGACTGAGGAGACCCAGTACTTC	CASSPWGTEETQYF
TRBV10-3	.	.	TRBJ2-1	TGTGCCATCAGTGGACTCCCCCAGGAGCAGTTCTTC	CAISGLPQEQFF